Following are 11 T cell receptor beta chains from one sample sequenced in a study of control samples from healthy donors and cancer patients. Data came from immunoSEQ multiplex PCR; TCRdb stores just in-frame clones and leaves some out. Among 30,000 to 35,000 clones listed, 70% to 90% were seen once. The source material was PBMCs. The receptor source for this set is a woman between 40 and 55 years old with lung cancer.

The chain joins TRBV6-5 to TRBJ2-1; 8 nucleotides align to TRBD1. This CDR3 has 16 amino acids. The V gene's germline CDR1 is MNHEY and CDR2 SVGAGI. V dropped 4 bases and J dropped 5; count of bases not matched to a gene: 10. CDR3 in DNA: TGTGCCAGCAGTTCCCCAGGGGGCACTAAGGACAATGAGCAGTTCTTC. It codes for CASSSPGGTKDNEQFF.

J is TRBJ2-5 and V is TRBV11-2; 9 nucleotides agree with TRBD2. J gave up 3 bases and V 5 bases, and 10 bases lay outside the gene matches. The CDR3 extends over 16 amino acids. In germline, CDR1 is SGHAT, CDR2 FQNNGV. In nucleotides, the CDR3 is TGTGCCAGCAGCCCGCTCCTAGCGGGGCTGGAAGAGACCCAGTACTTC. It yields the protein CASSPLLAGLEETQYF.

The chain employs TRBV11-2 and TRBJ2-3; 13 nucleotides match TRBD2. The CDR3 contains 15 residues. Unmatched junction bases numbered 4, after V lost 5 bases and J lost 5 bases. Germline V gene sequence: CDR1 SGHAT, CDR2 FQNNGV. CDR3 protein: CASSRGLAGLDTQYF. Here the CDR3 DNA reads TGTGCCAGCAGCCGGGGACTAGCGGGGTTAGATACGCAGTATTTT.

This clone was seen only a few times. The chain joins TRBV6-6 to TRBJ1-2, with 7 bases aligning to TRBD1. The CDR3 extends over 13 amino acids. The V segment lost 2 bases and the J segment 6 bases; nucleotides outside the gene matches: 3. Per germline, CDR1 MNHNY and CDR2 SVGAGI (reference sequence). CDR3 DNA sequence: TGTGCCAGCAGTTACGAGACAGGGCATGGCTACACCTTC. It encodes CASSYETGHGYTF.

Only one count was recorded for this clone. The rearrangement links TRBV30 to TRBJ1-2, with D unresolved. Trimming stripped 4 bases from V and 4 bases from J, with 10 bases between. The CDR3 contains 12 residues. Per the germline V gene, CDR1 is GTSNPN and CDR2 is SVGIG (reference sequence). The CDR3 bases are TGTGCCTGGACCGAGCGACTCTATGGCTACACCTTC. It is translated as CAWTERLYGYTF.

To note about this clone: One end of the junction does not line up with germline, which may come from a read error. The chain links TRBV7-8 to TRBJ2-5; unclear D gene. Per germline, CDR1 SGHVS and CDR2 FQNEAQ. This CDR3 is 14 amino acids long. CDR3 sequence (DNA): TGTGCCAGCAGCTTAGGTTTCAGCCAAGGGACCCAGTACTTC. Translated, it gives CASSLGFSQGTQYF.

The chain links TRBV7-9 to TRBJ2-1; 8 bases are a match to TRBD2. From germline, CDR1 is SEHNR and CDR2 FQNEAQ (reference sequence). The CDR3 covers 18 residues. J was trimmed by 1 base and V by 5 bases; bases with no gene match: 13. The CDR3 coding sequence is TGTGCCAGCAGCACGGGAGGGGCCGGGTGGATGTCCTACAATGAGCAGTTCTTC. Its protein product is CASSTGGAGWMSYNEQFF.

J is TRBJ2-3 and V is TRBV3-1 (or the pseudogene TRBV3-2); possible D gene TRBD2, 6 bases. Trimming took 3 bases from V and 0 from J, leaving 7 bases between them. The CDR3 length is 14 residues. The germline V gene encodes CDR1 LGHDT and CDR2 YNNKEL (reference sequence). The CDR3 is CASSQGGSTDTQYF. The DNA of the CDR3 is TGTGCCAGCAGCCAGGGGGGTAGCACAGATACGCAGTATTTT.

The J gene is TRBJ2-7, the V gene TRBV20-1; D is unclear. Germline V gives CDR1 DFQATT, CDR2 SNEGSKA (reference sequence). This CDR3 is built from 11 residues. V lost 3 bases, J lost 3 bases, and 6 bases lay in between. The CDR3 loop is CSASRSYEQYF. In DNA form, the CDR3 reads TGCAGTGCTAGCCGTAGCTACGAGCAGTACTTC.

The CDR3 loop is CASSSSTGHQPQHF. DNA for the CDR3: TGTGCCAGCAGCTCTTCGACAGGCCATCAGCCCCAGCATTTT. This chain joins TRBV7-9 and TRBJ1-5; weak D call: TRBD1 (6 bases). CDR1 is SEHNR and CDR2 is FQNEAQ in the germline V gene (reference sequence). V was trimmed by 4 bases and J by 5 bases, leaving 12 bases between them. This CDR3 is built from 14 residues.

The V call is TRBV2, the J call TRBJ1-1, with D unclear. The CDR3 loop spans 14 amino acids. Germline V gene sequence: CDR1 SNHLY, CDR2 FYNNEI. V was cut by 8 bases and J by 4 bases, with 17 bases left in between. DNA of the CDR3: TGTGCCAGCCATAGAACGGGGTCTCGCACTGAAGCTTTCTTT. Amino acid sequence: CASHRTGSRTEAFF.